This is a list of T cell receptor beta chains from one sample in a study of blood T cell repertoires in COVID-19. This table comes from immunoSEQ multiplex PCR, and its TCRdb copy is limited to in-frame clones, with some not included. The sample holds 450,000 to 500,000 clones, 70% to 90% seen once. The sample was peripheral blood. The receptors derive from a human donor in a cohort sampled during active COVID-19. Both conserved end residues are part of each CDR3. The D gene is left open where the match is weak. The size field is filled for only some rows; it gives once, few, many or a size class.

d_gene,v_gene,abundance,j_gene,CDR3aa,CDR3nt
-,TRBV11-1,-,TRBJ1-1,CASSLGVDREAFF,TGTGCCAGCAGCTTAGGAGTTGACAGGGAAGCTTTCTTT
-,TRBV4-2,-,TRBJ2-2,CASSQDRRQRDTGELFF,TGTGCCAGCAGCCAAGATCGGAGACAGCGGGACACCGGGGAGCTGTTTTTT
-,TRBV5-4,-,TRBJ2-7,CASSLWAVPHEQYF,TGTGCCAGCAGCTTGTGGGCCGTCCCCCACGAGCAGTACTTC
-,TRBV7-3,-,TRBJ1-1,CASSLNGGVNTEAFF,TGTGCCAGCAGCTTAAATGGAGGGGTGAACACTGAAGCTTTCTTT
-,TRBV7-9,-,TRBJ1-2,CASSLGGQRYGYTF,TGTGCCAGCAGCTTAGGCGGGCAGCGCTATGGCTACACCTTC
-,TRBV11-2,-,TRBJ1-1,CASSLAPGKRDTEAFF,TGTGCCAGCAGCTTAGCTCCGGGAAAAAGGGACACTGAAGCTTTCTTT
-,TRBV5-1,-,TRBJ2-1,CASSVGLHNEQFF,TGCGCCAGCAGCGTGGGACTCCACAATGAGCAGTTCTTC
-,TRBV21-1,-,TRBJ1-1,CARLPRNTEAFF,TGTGCCAGGCTGCCGAGGAACACTGAAGCTTTCTTT
-,TRBV7-8,-,TRBJ2-1,CASSPGGYYNEQFF,TGTGCCAGCAGCCCAGGTGGTTACTACAATGAGCAGTTCTTC
TRBD2,TRBV7-3,-,TRBJ2-1,CASSSTSGRAQDHNEQFF,TGTGCCAGCAGCTCGACTAGCGGGAGAGCACAGGACCACAATGAGCAGTTCTTC
-,TRBV25-1,-,TRBJ2-1,CASSELAAGNEQFF,TGTGCCAGCAGTGAACTCGCGGCGGGCAATGAGCAGTTCTTC
-,TRBV30,-,TRBJ2-5,CAWSPAGQETQYF,TGTGCCTGGAGTCCGGCGGGTCAAGAGACCCAGTACTTC
-,TRBV10-2,-,TRBJ1-1,CASSAMTEAFF,TGCGCCAGCAGTGCTATGACTGAAGCTTTCTTT
-,TRBV5-4,once,TRBJ2-2,CASSSGQVSTGELFF,TGTGCCAGCAGCTCGGGACAAGTGAGCACCGGGGAGCTGTTTTTT
-,TRBV19,-,TRBJ1-1,CASSITGAEAFF,TGTGCCAGTAGTATAACGGGGGCTGAAGCTTTCTTT
TRBD1,TRBV27,-,TRBJ2-4,CASSLSGGQGNIQYF,TGTGCCAGCAGTTTATCTGGGGGACAGGGGAACATTCAGTACTTC
TRBD1,TRBV30,-,TRBJ1-3,CAWATGVTIYF,TGTGCCTGGGCGACAGGGGTAACCATATATTTT
-,TRBV7-2,-,TRBJ1-2,CASSLVDSSYGYTF,TGTGCCAGCAGCTTAGTTGACAGCTCCTATGGCTACACCTTC
TRBD1,TRBV7-9,-,TRBJ1-4,CASSARGGQMEEKLFF,TGTGCCAGCAGCGCCAGAGGGGGACAGATGGAGGAAAAACTGTTTTTT
TRBD1,TRBV27,-,TRBJ1-5,CASSTRDSVNQPQHF,TGTGCCAGCAGTACACGGGACAGCGTCAATCAGCCCCAGCATTTT
-,TRBV7-6,-,TRBJ2-4,CASSLGGGLDIQYF,TGTGCCAGCAGCTTAGGAGGCGGGTTGGACATTCAGTACTTC